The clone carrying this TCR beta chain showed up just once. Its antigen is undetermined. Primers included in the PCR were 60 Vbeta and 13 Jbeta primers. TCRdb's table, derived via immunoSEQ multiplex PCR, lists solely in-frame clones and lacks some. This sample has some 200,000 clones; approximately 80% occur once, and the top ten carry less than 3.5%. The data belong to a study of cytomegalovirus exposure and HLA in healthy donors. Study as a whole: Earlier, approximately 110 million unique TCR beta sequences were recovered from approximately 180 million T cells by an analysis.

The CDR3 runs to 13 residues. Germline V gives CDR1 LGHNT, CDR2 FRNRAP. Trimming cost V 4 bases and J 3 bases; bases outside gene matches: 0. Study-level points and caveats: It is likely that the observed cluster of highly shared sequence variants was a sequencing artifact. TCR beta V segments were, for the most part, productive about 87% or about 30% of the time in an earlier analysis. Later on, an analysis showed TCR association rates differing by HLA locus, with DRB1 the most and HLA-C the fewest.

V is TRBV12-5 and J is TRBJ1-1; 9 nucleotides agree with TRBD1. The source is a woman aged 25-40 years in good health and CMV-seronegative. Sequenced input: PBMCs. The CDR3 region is CASGWTGDTEAFF. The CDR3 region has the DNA TGTGCTAGTGGTTGGACAGGGGACACTGAAGCTTTCTTT.